These T cell receptor beta chains were read from a single sample in a study of blood T cell repertoires in COVID-19. Some clones are missing from TCRdb's copy, which holds only in-frame ones; the method was immunoSEQ multiplex PCR. Of about 180,000 clones in the sample, roughly 86% were seen once. Sequencing was performed on peripheral blood. These receptors were collected from a woman in her fifties or sixties with acute or convalescent COVID-19. The CDR3 runs from the conserved cysteine through the conserved F or W. D genes are given only for firm matches. Not every row has a clone size; where given, it reads once, few, many or a size class.

cdr3_nt,cdr3_aa,clone_size,v_call,j_call,d_call
TGTGCCAGCAGTTACTGGGCCGGCGCTGAGCAGTTCTTC,CASSYWAGAEQFF,-,TRBV6-5,TRBJ2-1,-
TGTGCCAGCACCTTGAGGAGGGGGCGGATAAATAAGAATGAGCAGTTCTTC,CASTLRRGRINKNEQFF,-,TRBV13,TRBJ2-1,-
TGTGCCAGTAGTTCTCCATCTTCCGGGACAATTCCCGCCGAGCAGTACTTC,CASSSPSSGTIPAEQYF,-,TRBV19,TRBJ2-7,-
TGTGCCACAGGACAGGGATCCTACAATGAGCAGTTCTTC,CATGQGSYNEQFF,-,TRBV7-8,TRBJ2-1,TRBD1
TGTGCCAGCAGTACAGACAGAAATCAGCCCCAGCATTTT,CASSTDRNQPQHF,-,TRBV6-5,TRBJ1-5,-
TGCGCCAGCAGCTTGGACGGGCAAGAGACCCAGTACTTC,CASSLDGQETQYF,-,TRBV5-1,TRBJ2-5,-
TGCGCCAGCAGCCAAGGGACTAGCTCCTACAATGAGCAGTTCTTC,CASSQGTSSYNEQFF,-,TRBV4-3,TRBJ2-1,TRBD2
TGTGCCAGCAGCCCCCGAACTTCGGTGAACACTGAAGCTTTCTTT,CASSPRTSVNTEAFF,once,TRBV9,TRBJ1-1,-
TGTGCCAGTAGTCCAACCACAGGGCTTCAAGAGACCCAGTACTTC,CASSPTTGLQETQYF,-,TRBV19,TRBJ2-5,-
TGTGCCAGCAGCTCCCAAGGGGCTAGCGGGAAGGGCGAGCAGTACTTC,CASSSQGASGKGEQYF,-,TRBV7-9,TRBJ2-7,TRBD2
TGTGCCAGCAGCTCCGGACAGAATAGCAATCAGCCCCAGCATTTT,CASSSGQNSNQPQHF,-,TRBV3-1/TRBV3-2,TRBJ1-5,-
TGCGCCAGCAGCTCTGGGGGACAGGGTGGCTATGGCTACACCTTC,CASSSGGQGGYGYTF,-,TRBV5-1,TRBJ1-2,TRBD1
TGTGCCACCTCGGGGGACGGCACTGAAGCTTTCTTT,CATSGDGTEAFF,few,TRBV12-3/TRBV12-4,TRBJ1-1,-
TGTGCCAGCATCGGCGGGGCGAACACCGGGGAGCTGTTTTTT,CASIGGANTGELFF,-,TRBV6-5,TRBJ2-2,-
TGTGCCAGCAGCCCCCAAGAGGACTATGGCTACACCTTC,CASSPQEDYGYTF,-,TRBV7-9,TRBJ1-2,-
TGTGCCAGTAGTATTCTAACGGGGGGCTCCCGAAGCCTCTTATATAATTCACCCCTCCACTTT,CASSILTGGSRSLLYNSPLHF,-,TRBV19,TRBJ1-6,-
TGTGCCTGGAGTGACCTACTAGCTGACTACGAGCAGTACTTC,CAWSDLLADYEQYF,-,TRBV30,TRBJ2-7,-
TGTGCCAGCAGCTTATTTAGCACGAACACCGGGGAGCTGTTTTTT,CASSLFSTNTGELFF,-,TRBV7-2,TRBJ2-2,-
TGTGCCACCAGTCACAGAACCGATTCTAACTATGGCTACACCTTC,CATSHRTDSNYGYTF,few,TRBV24-1,TRBJ1-2,-
TGCGCCAGTAGGACAGGGTCGGTCAATGAGCAGTTCTTC,CASRTGSVNEQFF,-,TRBV5-1,TRBJ2-1,TRBD1
TGTGCCAGCATCATTGGGTCCGGGGGACTAGCCGATGAGCAGTTCTTC,CASIIGSGGLADEQFF,-,TRBV11-2,TRBJ2-1,TRBD2
TGTGCCAGCAGCGTAAGCAGGGTGGATGGCTACACCTTC,CASSVSRVDGYTF,-,TRBV9,TRBJ1-2,-
TGTGCCAGTAGCCTATTCAAGCCCCAGCATTTT,CASSLFKPQHF,-,TRBV19,TRBJ1-5,-
TGTGCCAGCAGCGGGACAGGTTCAAGCAATCAGCCCCAGCATTTT,CASSGTGSSNQPQHF,-,TRBV6-5,TRBJ1-5,TRBD1
TGTGCCACCAGCAGAGATGGTACGAGGTCACCCCTCCACTTT,CATSRDGTRSPLHF,-,TRBV15,TRBJ1-6,-
TGCGCCAGCAGCCGCTTCCAGGGGGAGCAGCCCCAGCATTTT,CASSRFQGEQPQHF,-,TRBV4-1,TRBJ1-5,TRBD1
TGTGCTAGTGGCTCACAGGGGTACACTGAAGCTTTCTTT,CASGSQGYTEAFF,-,TRBV12-5,TRBJ1-1,TRBD1
TGTGCCAGCAGCTTCGGGACAGGGTTTGGCTACACCTTC,CASSFGTGFGYTF,-,TRBV7-9,TRBJ1-2,TRBD1
TGTGCCAGCAGCCGCCTAGGACAGGGAAGAAACACCATATATTTT,CASSRLGQGRNTIYF,-,TRBV6-5,TRBJ1-3,TRBD1
TGTGCCAGCAGCCAAGATCCTAGCGGGGGGGCCGTAGATACGCAGTATTTT,CASSQDPSGGAVDTQYF,-,TRBV3-1/TRBV3-2,TRBJ2-3,TRBD2
TGTGCCAGCAGTTACTGGTCCGGGGGCTCCTACGAGCAGTACTTC,CASSYWSGGSYEQYF,-,TRBV6-2/TRBV6-3,TRBJ2-7,-
TGTGCCAGCAGCCCCCGGGGAGGGCCCTATGGCTACACCTTC,CASSPRGGPYGYTF,few,TRBV3-1/TRBV3-2,TRBJ1-2,-
TGTGCCAGCAGCTTATGGACGGGGAGCTCTGGGGCCAACGTCCTGACTTTC,CASSLWTGSSGANVLTF,-,TRBV7-3,TRBJ2-6,-
TGTGCCAGCACTAATGGTAACAGGGAGACTGAAGCTTTCTTT,CASTNGNRETEAFF,-,TRBV2,TRBJ1-1,-
TGTGCCAGCAGCTTGGGGCTCGACTATGGCTACACCTTC,CASSLGLDYGYTF,-,TRBV5-5,TRBJ1-2,-
TGTGCCAGCAGTAGACTAGCGGGGGGGTCCTACAATGAGCAGTTCTTC,CASSRLAGGSYNEQFF,-,TRBV6-6,TRBJ2-1,TRBD2
TGTGCCAGCGAGCCGGGACAGGGGGGACAGCCCCAGCATTTT,CASEPGQGGQPQHF,few,TRBV10-3,TRBJ1-5,TRBD1
TGTGCCAGCAGCTTAGGGACTCAAGAGCAGTACTTC,CASSLGTQEQYF,-,TRBV7-9,TRBJ2-7,-
TGTGCCTGGGCGCGGGGGAGCTCTGGAAACACCATATATTTT,CAWARGSSGNTIYF,few,TRBV30,TRBJ1-3,-
TGTGCCAGCAGTGAGAAAGGGGGCGGCCAAGGTGGCTACACCTTC,CASSEKGGGQGGYTF,-,TRBV6-1,TRBJ1-2,TRBD1
TGTGCCAGTAGTTCTTTGGACAGGGCGAGGTACGAGCAGTACTTC,CASSSLDRARYEQYF,-,TRBV19,TRBJ2-7,TRBD1
TGTGCCAGCAGTCCCCAAGAGCCGGGTACTCCCTCCTACGAGCAGTACTTC,CASSPQEPGTPSYEQYF,-,TRBV6-2/TRBV6-3,TRBJ2-7,-
TGTGCCAGCAGCCAAGAGTGGGGGGAGGAGACCCAGTACTTC,CASSQEWGEETQYF,-,TRBV4-2,TRBJ2-5,-
TGTGCCAGCAGCTCCAGGGGGAACACCGGGGAGCTGTTTTTT,CASSSRGNTGELFF,once,TRBV5-4,TRBJ2-2,-
TGTGCCTCGCGGGGGCCCACAGATACGCAGTATTTT,CASRGPTDTQYF,-,TRBV6-5,TRBJ2-3,-
TGTGCCACCAGTGAGCAGGGCCCGGCCGGGGAGCTGTTTTTT,CATSEQGPAGELFF,few,TRBV24-1,TRBJ2-2,-
TGCGCCAGCAGTGAGAGTGTCGACTTGGTCGAGCAGTACTTC,CASSESVDLVEQYF,once,TRBV10-2,TRBJ2-7,-
TGTGCCAGCTCACCACGGGAGGGCGCCGGATCCGGCACTGAAGCTTTCTTT,CASSPREGAGSGTEAFF,-,TRBV18,TRBJ1-1,-
TGTGCCAGCAGCTTAGCCAGGGATTATGGCTACACCTTC,CASSLARDYGYTF,-,TRBV7-2,TRBJ1-2,-
TGTGCCAGCAGTGCGGGAAAACTGTTTTTT,CASSAGKLFF,-,TRBV2,TRBJ1-4,-
TGTGCCAGCAGTTACCGACAGGTTAATTCACCCCTCCACTTT,CASSYRQVNSPLHF,-,TRBV6-5,TRBJ1-6,-
TGCGCCAGCAGCTACGACAGGGCGACCGGGGAGCTGTTTTTT,CASSYDRATGELFF,-,TRBV5-1,TRBJ2-2,TRBD1
TGTGCCAGCAGCTACCGGAGGTCAGATTCTACTAACTATGGCTACACCTTC,CASSYRRSDSTNYGYTF,-,TRBV7-9,TRBJ1-2,-
TGTGCCAGCAGCCAAGGCGCGGGGGGGTCAGAGACCCAGTACTTC,CASSQGAGGSETQYF,-,TRBV3-1/TRBV3-2,TRBJ2-5,TRBD2
TGCGCCAGCAGCCAATGGGAGGGGACTAATGAAAAACTGTTTTTT,CASSQWEGTNEKLFF,few,TRBV4-1,TRBJ1-4,-
TGTGCCAGCAGCTCGGGGGACAGGGGGGAAGAGACCCAGTACTTC,CASSSGDRGEETQYF,few,TRBV5-8,TRBJ2-5,TRBD1
TGCGCCAGCACCCCAACAGGAGAAAAACTGTTTTTT,CASTPTGEKLFF,-,TRBV4-1,TRBJ1-4,-
TGTGCCAGCAGCTTCGGACAGTGGAACGCCTACGAGCAGTACTTC,CASSFGQWNAYEQYF,-,TRBV11-2,TRBJ2-7,-
TGCAGCGCACCGACAGGGCCCGGGGAGCTGTTTTTT,CSAPTGPGELFF,-,TRBV29-1,TRBJ2-2,TRBD1